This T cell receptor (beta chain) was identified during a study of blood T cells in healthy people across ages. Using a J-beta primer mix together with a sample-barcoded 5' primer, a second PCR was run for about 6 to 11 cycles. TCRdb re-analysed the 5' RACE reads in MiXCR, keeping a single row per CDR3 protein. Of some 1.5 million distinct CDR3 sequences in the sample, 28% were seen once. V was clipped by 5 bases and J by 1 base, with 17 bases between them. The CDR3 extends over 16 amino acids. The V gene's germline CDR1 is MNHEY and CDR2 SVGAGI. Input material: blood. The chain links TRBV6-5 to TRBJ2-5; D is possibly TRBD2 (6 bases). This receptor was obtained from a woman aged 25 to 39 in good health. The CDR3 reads CASSPPGGRLQETQYF. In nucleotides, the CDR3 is TGTGCCAGCAGTCCTCCGGGTGGGAGGCTCCAAGAGACCCAGTACTTC.